This note documents a single TCR beta chain sequence. Its antigen remains unknown. The data were obtained in a study of T cells in narcolepsy. Study-wide context: Healthy controls were enrolled alongside patients with narcolepsy type 1 or type 2. Study-wide results and limits: HCRT-specific and TRIB2-specific autoreactive clonotypes appeared among same-patient CSF and blood CD4+ clonotypes. Some memory CD4+ repertoires had no autoreactive clone sequences. Blood of same and different patients, but not healthy controls, reportedly held recurring autoreactive clonotypes.

The CDR3 is 15 residues long. Trimming stripped 5 bases from V and 2 bases from J, with 15 bases between. Germline V lookup: CDR1 KGHSH, CDR2 LQKENI. Sequenced by immunoSEQ multiplex PCR; TCRdb stores in-frame clones only, minus some. Seen here are 37,000 or so clones, around 85% observed once, and the top ten hold roughly 1.7%. The receptor was isolated from a human donor with narcolepsy. Material for sequencing was CD45RA- memory CD4+ T cells from PBMCs. V usage is TRBV18 and J usage is TRBJ1-2; a possible D gene is TRBD1 (6 bases). CDR3 loop: CASSSRQELNYGYTF. In DNA, the CDR3 is TGTGCCAGCTCATCCCGACAGGAATTAAACTATGGCTACACCTTC.